Listed here are 21 T cell receptor beta chains from one sample, sequenced in a study of T cells in localized non-small cell lung cancer. Assay used: immunoSEQ multiplex PCR; TCRdb lists only in-frame clones, some missing. The sample gives nearly 25,000 clones, about 94% of which show up once; roughly 2.7% is in the top ten. The sequencing here drew on peripheral blood, taken before any cancer treatment. Receptor source: a woman between 35 and 75 years old with stage I lung adenocarcinoma.

V usage is TRBV28 and J usage is TRBJ2-5, with 9 bases aligning to TRBD1. CDR3 length: 17 residues. V shed 7 bases and J 3 bases; nucleotides not matched to a gene: 15. Germline lookup yields CDR1 MDHEN and CDR2 SYDVKM. DNA for the CDR3: TGTGCCAGCATTTCCGGTTTGGGGACAGGGTTCGAAGAGACCCAGTACTTC. The encoded protein is CASISGLGTGFEETQYF.

The rearrangement uses TRBV19 and TRBJ2-7, with D possibly being TRBD2 (5 bases). V was clipped by 0 bases and J by 3 bases, with 12 bases between them. CDR3 length: 15 residues. Germline CDR1 LNHDA, CDR2 SQIVND (reference sequence). In DNA, the CDR3 is TGTGCCAGTAGTATAGACCGGACTTATAGCTACGAGCAGTACTTC. Residues: CASSIDRTYSYEQYF.

This chain connects TRBV7-9 to TRBJ2-7; possibly TRBD1 for D (6 bases). Per the germline V gene, CDR1 is SEHNR and CDR2 is FQNEAQ (reference sequence). CDR3 length: 12 residues. Trimming stripped 5 bases from V and 7 bases from J, with 12 bases between. The CDR3: CASSLGAREQYF. CDR3 bases: TGTGCCAGCAGCCTGGGGGCGAGGGAGCAGTACTTC.

The chain has TRBV4-1 and TRBJ2-2; D ambiguous. This CDR3 comprises 12 residues. Germline values: CDR1 MGHRA, CDR2 YSYEKL. Trimming left V 1 base short and J 7 bases short, with 4 bases between. Here the CDR3 reads CASSQVGGELFF. Written as DNA, the CDR3 is TGCGCCAGCAGCCAAGTGGGCGGGGAGCTGTTTTTT.

Here the CDR3 reads CASRGLVGTNEKLFF. The DNA of the CDR3 is TGTGCCAGCCGTGGTCTGGTAGGGACTAATGAAAAACTGTTTTTT. The V gene is TRBV6-1, the J gene TRBJ1-4; D is ambiguous. Trimming took 8 bases from V and 2 from J, leaving 15 bases between them. CDR1 is MNHNS, CDR2 SASEGT, per germline. The CDR3 has 15 residues.

This chain connects TRBV19 to TRBJ1-5, with D perhaps TRBD1 (6 bases). The length of the CDR3 is 12 residues. V lost 9 bases to trimming and J lost 7 bases, with 13 bases between them. Germline CDR1 is LNHDA and CDR2 is SQIVND (reference sequence). The CDR3 protein is CASSGVGQPQHF. CDR3 DNA sequence: TGTGCCAGCTCAGGGGTAGGGCAGCCCCAGCATTTT.

The chain carries TRBV6-5 and TRBJ2-7; the D is unclear. Germline V gene data show CDR1 as MNHEY and CDR2 as SVGAGI. The CDR3 is made up of 11 amino acids. The V gene lost 6 bases and the J gene lost 11 bases, with 14 bases spanning the gap. The CDR3: CASRLDHLEYF. The CDR3 DNA sequence: TGTGCCAGCAGGCTGGACCATCTCGAGTACTTC.

The V call is TRBV7-9, the J call TRBJ2-7, with 13 bases fitting TRBD2. Germline V lookup: CDR1 SEHNR, CDR2 FQNEAQ (reference sequence). There are 15 residues in the CDR3. J lost 5 bases, V lost 5 bases, and 6 bases had no gene match. The CDR3 is CASSRTSGSPDEQYF. The CDR3 DNA is TGTGCCAGCAGCCGGACTAGCGGGAGTCCCGACGAGCAGTACTTC.

The gene calls are TRBV4-1 and TRBJ2-7; a weak D match, TRBD1 (5 bases). The CDR3 is 13 residues long. V was trimmed by 0 bases and J by 10 bases, leaving 13 bases between them. Germline V gene sequence: CDR1 MGHRA, CDR2 YSYEKL. The CDR3: CASSQDPDSFQYF. The CDR3 DNA reads as TGCGCCAGCAGCCAAGATCCTGACAGTTTCCAGTACTTC.

The chain employs TRBV2 and TRBJ2-5; unclear D gene. The CDR3 is 14 residues long. V was trimmed by 8 bases and J by 4 bases, leaving 17 bases between them. Germline CDR1 reads SNHLY; CDR2 reads FYNNEI. CDR3 residues: CASSGFLMGETQYF. CDR3 DNA: TGTGCCAGCTCGGGCTTTCTCATGGGAGAGACCCAGTACTTC.

J is TRBJ2-7 and V is TRBV5-4; maybe TRBD1 (6 bases). The CDR3 has 13 amino acids. Per germline, CDR1 SGHNT and CDR2 YYREEE (reference sequence). Trimming shortened V by 4 bases and J by 2 bases, and 10 bases separated the two germline ends. This CDR3 is CASSQDRTYEQYF. Written as DNA, the CDR3 is TGTGCCAGCAGCCAGGACAGAACCTACGAGCAGTACTTC.

This chain links TRBV27 with TRBJ2-7; 10 bases fit TRBD1. Germline CDR1 is MNHEY and CDR2 is SMNVEV (reference sequence). This CDR3 has 19 amino acids. V gave up 5 bases and J gave up 0 bases; unmatched junction bases: 16. The CDR3 nucleotides are TGTGCCAGCAGTGTTAAACAAAATTGGGACAGGGGCTTCTCCTACGAGCAGTACTTC. Translation gives CASSVKQNWDRGFSYEQYF.

This clone was found a few times. This chain joins TRBV7-9 and TRBJ2-1; 9 positions agree with TRBD2. Germline CDR1 reads SEHNR; CDR2 reads FQNEAQ (reference sequence). CDR3 size: 14 residues. J lost 9 bases, V lost 2 bases, and 5 bases had no gene match. DNA for the CDR3: TGTGCCAGCAGCTTAAGCGGGAGGCGGGGTGAGCAGTTCTTC. Amino acid sequence: CASSLSGRRGEQFF.

This sequence joins TRBV6-5 and TRBJ2-3; 7 bases fit TRBD2. Germline CDR1 reads MNHEY; CDR2 reads SVGAGI. J lost 6 bases, V lost 1 base, and 1 base had no gene match. This CDR3 region has 13 residues. CDR3 DNA: TGTGCCAGCAGTTACTTCGGGGGGGATACGCAGTATTTT. Residues: CASSYFGGDTQYF.

The genes are TRBV7-8 and TRBJ1-5, with D perhaps TRBD1 (6 bases). CDR1 is SGHVS and CDR2 is FQNEAQ in the germline V gene. The CDR3 totals 16 residues. Trimming shortened V by 2 bases and J by 7 bases, and 18 bases separated the two germline ends. CDR3: CASSLTPGGLGQPQHF. The CDR3 region has the DNA TGTGCCAGCAGCTTAACTCCGGGGGGCTTAGGACAGCCCCAGCATTTT.

This sequence joins TRBV5-1 and TRBJ1-1; D unclear. The length of the CDR3 is 14 residues. In germline, CDR1 is SGHRS, CDR2 YFSETQ. The V and J ends lost 0 bases and 2 bases respectively, with 8 bases between them. The CDR3 here is CASSLAYGNTEAFF. The CDR3 DNA is TGCGCCAGCAGCTTGGCCTATGGTAACACTGAAGCTTTCTTT.

V gene TRBV7-2 combines with J gene TRBJ2-7, with a weak D call TRBD2 (5 bases). The CDR3 spans 14 residues. Deletions cut 5 bases from V and 3 bases from J, with 14 bases between. Germline V CDR1 and CDR2: SGHTA, FQGNSA. CDR3 amino acids: CASSPRSGIYEQYF. The CDR3 DNA reads TGTGCCAGCAGCCCACGCAGCGGAATCTACGAGCAGTACTTC. Drawing the rest from reference TRBV7-2 and TRBJ2-7, the complete variable domain is GAGVSQSPSNKVTEKGKDVELRCDPISGHTALYWYRQSLGQGLEFLIYFQGNSAPDKSGLPSDRFSAERTGGSVSTLTIQRTQQEDSAVYLCASSPRSGIYEQYFGPGTRLTVT.

The rearrangement links TRBV9 to TRBJ2-2; TRBD2 agrees at 11 bases. Germline V gene data show CDR1 as SGDLS and CDR2 as YYNGEE. There are 18 residues in the CDR3. V was clipped by 3 bases and J by 4 bases; unmatched bases: 11. The CDR3 sequence is CASSEPSSGRRGTGELFF. The CDR3 DNA follows: TGTGCCAGCAGCGAACCGTCTAGCGGGAGGCGGGGCACCGGGGAGCTGTTTTTT.

This chain connects TRBV5-5 to TRBJ2-5; 7 positions match TRBD1. The germline CDR1 and CDR2 sequences are SGHKS and YYEKEE (reference sequence). This CDR3 region has 14 residues. Trimming removed 4 bases from V and 4 bases from J; junction bases left unmatched: 7. Here the CDR3 reads CASSRGRFGETQYF. The CDR3, as DNA: TGTGCCAGCAGCAGGGGGCGATTTGGAGAGACCCAGTACTTC. The full variable domain, in which reference TRBV5-5 and TRBJ2-5 provide the parts outside the CDR3, is DAGVTQSPTHLIKTRGQQVTLRCSPISGHKSVSWYQQVLGQGPQFIFQYYEKEERGRGNFPDRFSARQFPNYSSELNVNALLLGDSALYLCASSRGRFGETQYFGPGTRLLVL.

The CDR3 sequence: CASSLNREVGELFF. DNA of the CDR3: TGTGCCAGCAGCTTAAACAGGGAGGTCGGGGAGCTGTTTTTT. The gene calls are TRBV11-2 and TRBJ2-2; D possibly uses TRBD1 or TRBD2 (6 bases each). The ends were cut back, 2 bases at V and 7 bases at J, with 11 bases in the middle. CDR3 length: 14 residues. Per germline, CDR1 SGHAT and CDR2 FQNNGV.

V usage is TRBV7-8 and J usage is TRBJ2-7; D unclear. V lost 3 bases and J lost 0, with 15 bases in between. CDR3 length: 16 amino acids. Germline CDR1 and CDR2: SGHVS and FQNEAQ. CDR3 sequence (DNA): TGTGCCAGCAGCTTTAGGACCGGGTTTCCCTCCTACGAGCAGTACTTC. It is translated as CASSFRTGFPSYEQYF. Full variable domain (remainder filled in from reference TRBV7-8 and TRBJ2-7): GAGVSQSPRYKVAKRGQDVALRCDPISGHVSLFWYQQALGQGPEFLTYFQNEAQLDKSGLPSDRFFAERPEGSVSTLKIQRTQQEDSAVYLCASSFRTGFPSYEQYFGPGTRLTVT.